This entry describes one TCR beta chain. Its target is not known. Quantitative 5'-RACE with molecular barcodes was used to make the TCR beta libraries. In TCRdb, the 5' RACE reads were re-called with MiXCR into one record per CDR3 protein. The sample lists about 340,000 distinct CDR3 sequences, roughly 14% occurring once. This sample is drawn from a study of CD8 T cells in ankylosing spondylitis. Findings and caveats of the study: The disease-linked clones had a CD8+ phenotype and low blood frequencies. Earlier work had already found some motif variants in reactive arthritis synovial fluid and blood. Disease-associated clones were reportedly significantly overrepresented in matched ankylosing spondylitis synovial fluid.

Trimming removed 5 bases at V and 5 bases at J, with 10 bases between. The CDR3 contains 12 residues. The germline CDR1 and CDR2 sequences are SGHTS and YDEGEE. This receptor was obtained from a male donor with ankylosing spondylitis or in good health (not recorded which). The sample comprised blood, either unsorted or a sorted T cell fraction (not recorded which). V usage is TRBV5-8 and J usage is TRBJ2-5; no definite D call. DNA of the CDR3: TGTGCCAGCAGTCTCACCCATGAGACCCAGTACTTC. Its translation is CASSLTHETQYF.